Each of the 4 T cell receptor beta chains below was sequenced from the same sample in a study of blood T cell repertoires in COVID-19 (dated by TCRdb to 2018 to 2021). Libraries were built with the immunoSEQ multiplex PCR assay. TCRdb's version of the immuneACCESS table is confined to in-frame rearrangements and falls short of the full clone set. An unresolved V gene accounts for under half of the shortfall where checked; the remainder is of unknown origin. The sample table records around 160,000 clones; approximately 88% of these occur just once. Clones ranked in the top ten supply approximately 3% of the sample. Sample: peripheral blood. The receptors stem from a man between 60 and 70 years old with acute or convalescent COVID-19.

The chain uses TRBV29-1 and TRBJ2-7; 7 bases are shared with TRBD2. Germline V lookup: CDR1 SQVTM, CDR2 ANQGSEA. This CDR3 region has 10 residues. The trim removed 6 bases at V and 6 bases at J, leaving 2 bases unmatched. CDR3 DNA: TGCAGCGTGGGGGGGAGCGAGCAGTACTTC. Translating gives CSVGGSEQYF.

This clone has just one count. The rearrangement links TRBV5-4 to TRBJ1-2; D is possibly TRBD1 (6 bases). Germline V lookup: CDR1 SGHNT, CDR2 YYREEE (reference sequence). This CDR3 spans 14 amino acids. V lost 4 bases and J lost 4, with 14 bases in between. This CDR3 reads CASSHAGGGYGYTF. In DNA form, the CDR3 reads TGTGCCAGCAGCCACGCGGGGGGCGGCTATGGCTACACCTTC.

This clone has just one count. J is TRBJ1-4 and V is TRBV7-2; TRBD1 matches at 8 bases. This CDR3 contains 16 residues. Looked up from germline, CDR1 is SGHTA and CDR2 is FQGNSA. V lost 6 bases, J lost 6 bases, and 12 bases stayed unmatched. The CDR3, as DNA: TGTGCCAGCAGTAAACGGGCGACAGGGGATGATGAAAAACTGTTTTTT. It encodes CASSKRATGDDEKLFF.

The CDR3 region is CASSLIGGATDTQYF. CDR3 DNA sequence: TGTGCCAGCAGCTTAATCGGGGGGGCCACAGATACGCAGTATTTT. The chain recombines TRBV7-7 with TRBJ2-3, with TRBD2 identical over 8 bases. The CDR3 runs 15 residues. The junction had 3 bases not matched to a gene; V was cut back by 2 bases and J by 2 bases. Germline V gene data show CDR1 as SSHAT and CDR2 as FNYEAQ (reference sequence).